Below are 24 T cell receptor beta chains sequenced from a single sample in a study of human T cells and chemical hapten exposure. Using its own MiXCR run on the RACE reads, TCRdb lists one record per CDR3 protein. The profile shows 350,000 to 400,000 distinct CDR3 sequences, around 6% of them singletons. Time point in this sample: patch test 2, 6 weeks after DPC sensitization. This sample's treatment: therapeutic diphenylcyclopropenone sensitization with weekly scalp DPC. The material sequenced was whole blood, taken in connection with sensitization to the hapten diphenylcyclopropenone (DPC). The receptors shown here come from a woman younger than 35 with alopecia areata. Some clones in this sample may be carry-over from other donors' samples.

As for this clonotype: A much larger clone differs by one base, so this may be a read error. This chain joins TRBV12-5 and TRBJ2-7; D gene unclear. This CDR3 spans 13 amino acids. Trimming pared 6 bases from V and 5 bases from J, leaving 14 bases between. CDR1 and CDR2 (germline): LGHNT, FRNRAP. The CDR3 reads CASGREGLHEQYF. The DNA for the CDR3 is TGTGCTAGTGGACGCGAAGGGCTGCACGAGCAGTACTTC.

This clonotype was recorded a few times. The rearrangement joins TRBV2 to TRBJ1-2, with TRBD1 identical over 8 bases. The V and J ends lost 3 bases and 6 bases, in that order; junction bases with no gene match: 3. Germline V gene sequence: CDR1 SNHLY, CDR2 FYNNEI. This CDR3 has 13 amino acids. As DNA, the CDR3 is TGTGCCAGCAGTGAGCTGACAGGGGATGGCTACACCTTC. It specifies CASSELTGDGYTF.

The gene calls are TRBV4-3 and TRBJ2-3, with 9 bases that match TRBD2. The germline gives CDR1 LGHNA, CDR2 YSLEER. The junction had 17 bases not matched to a gene; V was cut back by 2 bases and J by 2 bases. The CDR3 runs 20 residues. Written as DNA, the CDR3 is TGCGCCAGCAGCCAAAATCCCGGTCTAGCGGGACCAGGTGTCACAGATACGCAGTATTTT. The encoded protein is CASSQNPGLAGPGVTDTQYF.

This clonotype was observed at least ten times. V is TRBV7-2 and J is TRBJ2-2; 7 bases align to TRBD1. Germline V gene lookup returns CDR1 SGHTA and CDR2 FQGNSA. J gave up 1 base and V 5 bases, and 1 base lay outside the gene matches. There are 14 residues in the CDR3. CDR3 DNA sequence: TGTGCCAGCAGCCGGGACAGGAACACCGGGGAGCTGTTTTTT. Encoded protein: CASSRDRNTGELFF.

This clonotype was seen more than once but under ten times. The chain couples TRBV27 to TRBJ1-2; TRBD1 agrees at 7 bases. The CDR3 is 14 residues long. CDR1 is MNHEY and CDR2 is SMNVEV in the germline V gene (reference sequence). V lost 6 bases, J lost 5 bases, and 9 bases stayed unmatched. The chain's CDR3 is CASRPGQMYYGYTF. The CDR3 nucleotides are TGTGCCAGCAGACCGGGACAGATGTATTATGGCTACACCTTC.

This clonotype was seen ten or more times. The V call is TRBV6-6, the J call TRBJ1-5; D call uncertain. V was clipped by 6 bases and J by 0 bases, with 9 bases between them. The germline V gene has CDR1 MNHNY and CDR2 SVGAGI (reference sequence). The CDR3 runs 14 residues. CDR3 sequence reads: CASRSTTSNQPQHF. The CDR3 DNA reads TGTGCCAGCAGATCAACCACTAGCAATCAGCCCCAGCATTTT.

The chain has TRBV7-2 and TRBJ2-2; D remains ambiguous. This CDR3 has 15 amino acids. Germline loops: CDR1 SGHTA, CDR2 FQGNSA. V was clipped by 2 bases and J by 1 base, with 8 bases between them. The CDR3: CASSLSPRNTGELFF. Here the CDR3 DNA reads TGTGCCAGCAGCTTAAGTCCCAGGAACACCGGGGAGCTGTTTTTT.

This chain connects TRBV2 to TRBJ2-5; TRBD1 matches at 10 bases. The CDR3 contains 15 residues. Germline loops: CDR1 SNHLY, CDR2 FYNNEI. J lost 4 bases, V lost 4 bases, and 6 bases had no gene match. CDR3 bases: TGTGCCAGCAGTGGGACAGGGGGAAGTAGAGAGACCCAGTACTTC. It encodes CASSGTGGSRETQYF.

V usage is TRBV27 and J usage is TRBJ2-3; D is perhaps TRBD2 (5 bases). There are 14 residues in the CDR3. Trimming took 5 bases from V and 4 from J, leaving 13 bases between them. Germline values: CDR1 MNHEY, CDR2 SMNVEV (reference sequence). CDR3 bases: TGTGCCAGCAGTGCCCAGGAGGAGGCAGATACGCAGTATTTT. It yields the protein CASSAQEEADTQYF.

The V and J genes are TRBV7-3 and TRBJ1-6; D is unclear. The V and J ends lost 0 bases and 11 bases respectively, with 8 bases between them. The CDR3 runs 13 residues. From germline, CDR1 is SGHTA and CDR2 FQGTGA. This CDR3 is CASSLTEDTPLHF. The CDR3 DNA reads as TGTGCCAGCAGCTTAACGGAGGATACACCCCTCCACTTT.

The V gene is TRBV7-2, the J gene TRBJ1-6; D is ambiguous. Trimming pared 3 bases from V and 7 bases from J, leaving 13 bases between. This CDR3 is 15 amino acids long. Germline CDR1 reads SGHTA; CDR2 reads FQGNSA. The CDR3 reads CASSFSGRRNSPLHF. DNA for the CDR3: TGTGCCAGCAGCTTTAGTGGCAGGAGGAATTCACCCCTCCACTTT.

This clonotype showed up many times. In DNA form, the CDR3 reads TGCGCCAGCAGCTTGCGGGTCGGGGCTCGTGAGACCCAGTACTTC. This codes for CASSLRVGARETQYF. The chain is built from TRBV5-1 and TRBJ2-5; D is tentatively TRBD1 or TRBD2 (5 bases each). CDR1 and CDR2 (germline): SGHRS, YFSETQ. Trimming removed 1 base at V and 5 bases at J, with 15 bases between. The CDR3 covers 15 residues.

The J gene is TRBJ2-7, the V gene TRBV3-1, with D perhaps being TRBD1 or TRBD2 (6 bases each). The germline gives CDR1 LGHDT, CDR2 YNNKEL (reference sequence). Trimming left V 2 bases short and J 5 bases short, with 13 bases between. The CDR3 spans 14 residues. CDR3 residues: CASSQMKGGNEQYF. CDR3 in DNA: TGTGCCAGCAGCCAAATGAAGGGGGGCAACGAGCAGTACTTC.

This clonotype was picked up a small number of times. This sequence joins TRBV20-1 and TRBJ1-5; D uncertain. The germline CDR1 and CDR2 sequences are DFQATT and SNEGSKA (reference sequence). The V end lost 3 bases, the J end lost 2 bases, and 5 bases lay between the germline ends. There are 12 residues in the CDR3. CDR3 protein: CSARMGNQPQHF. CDR3 sequence (DNA): TGCAGTGCTAGGATGGGCAATCAGCCCCAGCATTTT.

This clonotype occurred many times. V and J are TRBV4-3 and TRBJ1-1, with D possibly TRBD1 on 5 matching bases. Trimming stripped 4 bases from V and 4 bases from J, with 16 bases between. This CDR3 has 15 residues. Per the germline V gene, CDR1 is LGHNA and CDR2 is YSLEER. CDR3 nucleotides: TGCGCCAGCAGCCTGGGGAGGGGCGGAGGCACTGAAGCTTTCTTT. Amino acid sequence: CASSLGRGGGTEAFF.

This clonotype showed up just a few times. This chain uses TRBV6-4 with TRBJ2-3; 12 bases map to TRBD2. The CDR3 spans 15 residues. V lost 4 bases and J lost 6; bases outside the gene matches: 5. The germline V gene encodes CDR1 MRHNA and CDR2 SNTAGT. This CDR3 is CASSGTSGATDTQYF. In nucleotides, the CDR3 is TGTGCCAGCAGTGGGACTAGCGGGGCAACCGATACGCAGTATTTT.

This clonotype occurred many times. The chain joins TRBV7-9 to TRBJ2-3; D unresolved. In germline, CDR1 is SEHNR, CDR2 FQNEAQ (reference sequence). The CDR3 runs 14 residues. Deletions cut 7 bases from V and 1 base from J, with 12 bases between. CDR3 bases: TGTGCCAGCATACCTCCGTCCGGCACAGATACGCAGTATTTT. Translating it yields CASIPPSGTDTQYF.

This clonotype was picked up a small number of times. The genes are TRBV20-1 and TRBJ2-3; 9 nucleotides align to TRBD2. Germline CDR1 is DFQATT and CDR2 is SNEGSKA (reference sequence). The ends lost 3 bases at V and 0 bases at J; junction bases unmatched: 16. This CDR3 has 19 residues. CDR3 protein: CSARLFGTSLHISTDTQYF. The CDR3 DNA follows: TGCAGTGCTAGGTTGTTCGGGACTAGCCTACATATTAGCACAGATACGCAGTATTTT.

This clonotype occurred many times. This chain joins TRBV27 and TRBJ1-3; tentatively, D is TRBD1 (5 bases). Trimming left V 2 bases short and J 2 bases short, with 10 bases between. The length of the CDR3 is 15 residues. The germline V gene has CDR1 MNHEY and CDR2 SMNVEV (reference sequence). CDR3 amino acids: CASSLTTEPGNTIYF. The DNA for the CDR3 is TGTGCCAGCAGTTTAACGACAGAGCCTGGAAACACCATATATTTT.

This clonotype has ten or more counts. The chain is built from TRBV29-1 and TRBJ2-7; 12 bases align to TRBD1. The CDR3 contains 14 residues. Germline V gene data show CDR1 as SQVTM and CDR2 as ANQGSEA. V shed 1 base, J shed 5 bases, and the junction held 3 bases outside the gene matches. The CDR3 DNA reads TGCAGCGTTGAAGCCGGGACAGGGGGCGACGAGCAGTACTTC. Its protein is CSVEAGTGGDEQYF.

This clonotype was detected a few times. The chain couples TRBV18 to TRBJ2-5; D is uncertain. Trimming took 1 base from V and 6 from J, leaving 9 bases between them. This CDR3 comprises 13 residues. The V gene's germline CDR1 is KGHSH and CDR2 LQKENI. CDR3 region: CASSPRGPQTQYF. The CDR3 nucleotides read TGTGCCAGCTCACCACGCGGCCCGCAGACCCAGTACTTC.

Concerning this clonotype itself: A much larger clone differs from this one at a single base, so this may be a read error. The chain employs TRBV6-5 and TRBJ1-1, with 7 bases matching TRBD1. CDR3 size: 14 residues. Germline V gene lookup returns CDR1 MNHEY and CDR2 SVGAGI. The junction had 9 bases not matched to a gene; V was cut back by 5 bases and J by 6 bases. Here the CDR3 DNA reads TGTGCCAGCAGTCTGACAGGGATGACACCTGAAGCTTTCTTT. This encodes CASSLTGMTPEAFF.

This clonotype showed up just a few times. V usage is TRBV19 and J usage is TRBJ1-5; TRBD1 matches at 12 bases. Germline V lookup: CDR1 LNHDA, CDR2 SQIVND (reference sequence). V was pared by 11 bases and J by 7 bases, with 6 bases of the junction left unmatched. This CDR3 contains 13 residues. The CDR3 loop is CAGGTGGRQPQHF. CDR3 in DNA: TGTGCCGGGGGGACAGGGGGCAGACAGCCCCAGCATTTT.

This clonotype was seen ten or more times. This rearrangement joins TRBV4-3 to TRBJ2-7; D gene uncertain. Trimming left V 0 bases short and J 2 bases short, with 14 bases between. Per the germline V gene, CDR1 is LGHNA and CDR2 is YSLEER. This CDR3 region has 16 residues. The CDR3 nucleotides read TGCGCCAGCAGCCAAGATTTGAATGCCAGAACCTACGAGCAGTACTTC. As protein: CASSQDLNARTYEQYF.